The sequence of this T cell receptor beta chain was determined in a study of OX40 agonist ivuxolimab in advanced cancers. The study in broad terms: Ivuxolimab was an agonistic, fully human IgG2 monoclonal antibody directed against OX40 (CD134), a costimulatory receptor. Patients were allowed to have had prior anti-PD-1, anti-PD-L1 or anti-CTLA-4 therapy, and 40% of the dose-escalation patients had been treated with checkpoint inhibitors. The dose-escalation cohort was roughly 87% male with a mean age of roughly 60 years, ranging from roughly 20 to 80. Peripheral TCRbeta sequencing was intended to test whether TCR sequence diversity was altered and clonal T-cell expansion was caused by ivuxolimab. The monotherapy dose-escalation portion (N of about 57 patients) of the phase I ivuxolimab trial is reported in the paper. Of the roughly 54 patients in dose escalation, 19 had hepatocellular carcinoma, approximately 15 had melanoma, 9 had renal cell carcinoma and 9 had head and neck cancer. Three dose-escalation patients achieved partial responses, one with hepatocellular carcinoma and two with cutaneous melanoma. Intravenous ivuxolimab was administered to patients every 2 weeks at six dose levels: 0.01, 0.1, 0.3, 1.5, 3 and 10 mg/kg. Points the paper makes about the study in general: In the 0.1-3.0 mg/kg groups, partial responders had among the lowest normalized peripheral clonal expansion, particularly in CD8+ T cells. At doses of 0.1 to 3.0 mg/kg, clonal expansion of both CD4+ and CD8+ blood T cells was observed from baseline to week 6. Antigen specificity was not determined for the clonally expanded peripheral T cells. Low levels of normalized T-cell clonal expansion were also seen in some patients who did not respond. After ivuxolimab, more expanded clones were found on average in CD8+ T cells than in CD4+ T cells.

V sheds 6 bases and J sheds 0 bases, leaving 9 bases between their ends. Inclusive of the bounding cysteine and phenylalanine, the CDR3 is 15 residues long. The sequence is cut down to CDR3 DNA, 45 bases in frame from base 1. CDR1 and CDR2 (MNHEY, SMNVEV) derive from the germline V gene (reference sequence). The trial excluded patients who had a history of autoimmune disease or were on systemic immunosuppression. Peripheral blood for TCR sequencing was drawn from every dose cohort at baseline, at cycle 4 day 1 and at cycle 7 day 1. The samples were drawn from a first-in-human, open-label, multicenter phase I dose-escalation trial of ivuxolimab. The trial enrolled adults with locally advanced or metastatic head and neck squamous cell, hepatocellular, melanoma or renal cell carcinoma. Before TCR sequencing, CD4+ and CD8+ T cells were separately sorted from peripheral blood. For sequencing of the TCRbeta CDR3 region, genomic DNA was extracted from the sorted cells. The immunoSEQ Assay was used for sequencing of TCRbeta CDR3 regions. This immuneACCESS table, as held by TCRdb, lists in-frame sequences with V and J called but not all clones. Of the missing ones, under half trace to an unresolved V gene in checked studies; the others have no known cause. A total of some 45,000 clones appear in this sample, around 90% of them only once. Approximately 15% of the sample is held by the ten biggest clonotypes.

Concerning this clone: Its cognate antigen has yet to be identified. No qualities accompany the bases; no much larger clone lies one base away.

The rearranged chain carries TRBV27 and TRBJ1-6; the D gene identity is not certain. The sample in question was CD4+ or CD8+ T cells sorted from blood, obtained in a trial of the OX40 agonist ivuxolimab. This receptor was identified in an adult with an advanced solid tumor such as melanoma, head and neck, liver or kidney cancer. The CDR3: CASSPGSSYNSPLHF. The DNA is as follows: TGTGCCAGCAGCCCGGGGAGCTCCTATAATTCACCCCTCCACTTT.